This T cell receptor (beta chain) was profiled in a study of shared clonotypes between healthy human individuals. A split of CD4+ cells into CD45RA+ naive and CD45RA-negative memory subsets was performed. Clones were read by immunoSEQ multiplex PCR, and TCRdb kept only the in-frame ones, dropping some. The sample consists of around 2.3 million clones, under 97% of them appearing once. The TCR was taken from a man younger than 30 in good health. Sequencing was performed on naive CD4+ T cells sorted from blood. The subset here: CD45RA+ positively selected.

The CDR3 loop is CASSAGGKLFF. The CDR3 nucleotides read TGTGCCAGCAGTGCGGGGGGGAAACTGTTTTTT. The genes are TRBV2 and TRBJ1-4; tentatively, D is TRBD1 (5 bases). The V gene lost 4 bases and the J gene lost 11 bases, with 8 bases spanning the gap. Looked up from germline, CDR1 is SNHLY and CDR2 is FYNNEI. The CDR3 consists of 11 residues.